Listed here is a single T cell receptor beta chain. The CDR3 is 17 amino acids. Germline trimming cut 0 bases from V and 2 bases from J; bases unmatched to any gene: 5. CDR1 SGHRS and CDR2 YFSETQ come from the germline V gene. A library of TCRbeta sequences, prepared with unique molecular identifiers, was generated. In TCRdb, the PCR reads were re-called with MiXCR into one record per CDR3 protein. The sample lists about 980,000 distinct CDR3 sequences, about 26% seen once, with 25% to 35% in the top ten. The sample is drawn from a study of T-cell reconstitution after alpha-beta-depleted transplantation in children.

This specimen consisted of PBMCs, mostly from graft donor cells, obtained 360 days after TCRalphabeta/CD19-depleted stem cell transplant. This rearrangement joins TRBV5-1 to TRBJ2-3; TRBD2 matches 11 bases. The source is a boy in the first two years of life who had a stem cell transplant for SCID, so the T cells may come from the graft donor. DNA for the CDR3: TGCGCCAGCAGCTTGGTTCCGGGACTAGCGGACACAGATACGCAGTATTTT. It translates to CASSLVPGLADTDTQYF. The variable domain in full, completed from reference TRBV5-1 and TRBJ2-3, reads KAGVTQTPRYLIKTRGQQVTLSCSPISGHRSVSWYQQTPGQGLQFLFEYFSETQRNKGNFPGRFSGRQFSNSRSEMNVSTLELGDSALYLCASSLVPGLADTDTQYFGPGTRLTVL.